The 10 T cell receptor beta chains in this list originate from one sample, sequenced in a study of tumor and adjacent non-tumor tissue in lung cancer. No cell sorting was done before RNA was extracted from the tissue. TCRbeta libraries were built with three rounds of nested PCR, modified from ARM-PCR. TCRdb recomputed calls from the multiplex PCR reads with MiXCR, one row per CDR3 protein. Of about 110,000 distinct CDR3 sequences listed, approximately 80% were seen once; the top ten hold 20% to 25%. Sequenced input: lung tumor tissue. These receptors were taken from a man between 65 and 79 years old with non-small cell lung cancer.

On this clonotype itself: The junction and the germline gene differ at one end; a read error may be behind it. J is TRBJ2-6 and V is TRBV6-6; no firm D call. Germline CDR1 and CDR2: MNHNY and SVGAGI (reference sequence). The CDR3 totals 17 residues. The CDR3 sequence is CASSLVGKSSGVNVLTF. The CDR3, as DNA: TGTGCCAGCTCATTAGTGGGAAAGTCTTCTGGGGTCAACGTCCTGACTTTC.

The chain couples TRBV14 to TRBJ2-3, with D maybe TRBD1 (5 bases). TRBJ1-5 matches the DNA end more closely, so the J call is doubtful. The CDR3 has 15 amino acids. Per the germline V gene, CDR1 is SGHDN and CDR2 is FVKESK. The CDR3 sequence: CASTRDSDTTGTQHF. CDR3 nucleotide sequence: TGTGCCAGCACCCGGGACTCCGATACCACAGGTACGCAGCATTTT.

This clonotype was seen once. The gene calls are TRBV6-2 or TRBV6-3 and TRBJ2-1; D perhaps matches TRBD1 (5 bases). Germline values: CDR1 MNHEY, CDR2 SVGEGT. This CDR3 has 13 amino acids. Trimming pared 7 bases from V and 0 bases from J, leaving 7 bases between. CDR3 in amino acids: CASTQGSYNEQFF. DNA for the CDR3: TGTGCCAGCACTCAGGGCTCCTACAATGAGCAGTTCTTC.

This clonotype was seen a handful of times. One end of the junction fails to match germline, which may point to a read error. This chain links TRBV11-1 with TRBJ2-7; perhaps TRBD1 as D (5 bases). The germline gives CDR1 SGHAT, CDR2 FQDESV (reference sequence). This CDR3 comprises 17 residues. CDR3 sequence reads: CASSLSVSGREEHEQYF. CDR3 DNA: TGTGCCAGCAGCTTAAGTGTCTCGGGCAGGGAAGAACACGAGCAGTATTTC.

The chain couples TRBV11-3 to TRBJ2-1; 12 nucleotides agree with TRBD2. Germline assignment: CDR1 SGHNT and CDR2 YENEEA. The CDR3 consists of 17 residues. The CDR3 nucleotides read TGTGACACCAGCCTCCTAGAGACTAGCGGGGGCTACAATGAGCAGTTCTTC. It yields the protein CDTSLLETSGGYNEQFF.

Notes on this clonotype: A single base separates this from a much larger clone, so it may be a read error. The rearrangement uses TRBV7-8 and TRBJ2-5; no clear D. There are 14 residues in the CDR3. Germline values: CDR1 SGHVS, CDR2 FQNEAQ. The CDR3 sequence: CATSLAYASETQYF. CDR3 DNA: TGTGCCACCAGCTTAGCCTACGCTTCGGAGACCCAGTACTTC.

This clonotype was counted once. A junction end diverges from the germline sequence, so it may reflect a read error. V usage is TRBV4-3 and J usage is TRBJ2-1; 12 bases fit TRBD2. Germline V lookup: CDR1 LGHNA, CDR2 YSLEER. The CDR3 is made up of 15 amino acids. In nucleotides, the CDR3 is TGCGCCAGTAGCCCCCATCTAGCGGGAGGGCAGGAGCAGTTCTTC. It specifies CASSPHLAGGQEQFF.

Comment on this clonotype: Mismatch with germline at one junction end may stem from a read error. The chain is built from TRBV5-1 and TRBJ2-1; 9 bases are shared with TRBD2. Germline values: CDR1 SGHRS, CDR2 YFSETQ. This CDR3 region has 14 residues. CDR3 sequence reads: CASNLRGGHNKQFF. CDR3 sequence (DNA): TGCGCCAGCAACTTGCGGGGGGGCCATAATAAGCAGTTCTTC.

The V gene is TRBV6-5, the J gene TRBJ1-2, with no clear D. The germline V gene has CDR1 MNHEY and CDR2 SVGAGI. The germline V and J ends were trimmed by 8 bases and 1 base, with 17 bases remaining between them. The CDR3 length is 15 residues. The CDR3 coding sequence is TGTGCCAGCGGTTTCCGGGATGGTCGTAACTATGGCTACACCTTC. It codes for CASGFRDGRNYGYTF.

This clonotype was seen a handful of times. This may be a read error: a much more frequent sequence differs by one nucleotide. Because it lacks the conserved phenylalanine or tryptophan at the end, this CDR3 is likely a read error. This rearrangement joins TRBV12-3 or TRBV12-4 to TRBJ1-5; D is uncertain. CDR3 size: 12 residues. Trimming pared 0 bases from V and 3 bases from J, leaving 0 bases between. Here the CDR3 reads CASSLANQPQHP. CDR3 in DNA: TGTGCCAGCAGTTTAGCCAATCAGCCCCAGCATCCT.